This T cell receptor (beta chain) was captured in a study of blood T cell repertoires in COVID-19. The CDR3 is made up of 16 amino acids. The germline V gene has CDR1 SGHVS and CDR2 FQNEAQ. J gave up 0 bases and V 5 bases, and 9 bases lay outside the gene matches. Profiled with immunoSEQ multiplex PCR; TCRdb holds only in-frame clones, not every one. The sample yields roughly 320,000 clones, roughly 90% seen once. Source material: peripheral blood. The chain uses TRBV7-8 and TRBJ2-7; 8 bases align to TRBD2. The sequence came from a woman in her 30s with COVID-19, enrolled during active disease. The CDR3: CASSPREGVSSYEQYF. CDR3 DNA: TGTGCCAGCAGCCCTCGGGAGGGGGTAAGCTCCTACGAGCAGTACTTC.